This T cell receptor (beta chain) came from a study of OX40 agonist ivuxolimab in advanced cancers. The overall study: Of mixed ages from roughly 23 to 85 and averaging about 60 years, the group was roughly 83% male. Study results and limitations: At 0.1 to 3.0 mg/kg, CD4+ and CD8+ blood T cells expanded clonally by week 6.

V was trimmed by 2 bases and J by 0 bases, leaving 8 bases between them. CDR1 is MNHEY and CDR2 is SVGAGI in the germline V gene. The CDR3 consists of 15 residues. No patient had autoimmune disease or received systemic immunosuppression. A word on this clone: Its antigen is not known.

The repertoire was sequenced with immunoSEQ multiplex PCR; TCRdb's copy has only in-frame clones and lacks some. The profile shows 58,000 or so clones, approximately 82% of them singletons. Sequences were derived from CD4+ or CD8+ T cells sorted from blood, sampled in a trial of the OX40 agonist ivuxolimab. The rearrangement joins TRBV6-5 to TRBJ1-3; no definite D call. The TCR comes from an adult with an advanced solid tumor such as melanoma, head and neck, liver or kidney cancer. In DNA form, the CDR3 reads TGTGCCAGCAGTTACGGGCCCAACTCTGGAAACACCATATATTTT. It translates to CASSYGPNSGNTIYF.